The 27 T cell receptor beta chains below were found in one sample sequenced in a study of blood T cell repertoires in COVID-19. TCRdb's table, derived via immunoSEQ multiplex PCR, lists solely in-frame clones and lacks some. The sample consists of roughly 300,000 clones, approximately 93% of them appearing once. The sample taken for sequencing was peripheral blood. The receptors originated from a woman under 40 with COVID-19, enrolled during active disease.

CDR3 protein: CASSAGPSNTEAFF. As DNA, the CDR3 is TGTGCCAGCAGCGCGGGACCGTCGAACACTGAAGCTTTCTTT. This chain uses TRBV7-2 with TRBJ1-1; D possibly corresponds to TRBD1 (5 bases). The CDR3 is 14 residues long. Germline V lookup: CDR1 SGHTA, CDR2 FQGNSA. The V gene lost 5 bases and the J gene lost 1 base, with 11 bases spanning the gap.

The V gene is TRBV24-1, the J gene TRBJ2-3; 9 bases are a match to TRBD1. V gave up 4 bases and J gave up 5 bases; unmatched junction bases: 3. The germline CDR1 and CDR2 sequences are KGHDR and SFDVKD. The CDR3 covers 14 residues. CDR3 nucleotide sequence: TGTGCCACCAGTGAGGGACAGGGCGTAGATACGCAGTATTTT. Encoded protein: CATSEGQGVDTQYF.

This rearrangement joins TRBV9 to TRBJ2-2; the D gene is possibly TRBD1 (6 bases). V dropped 4 bases and J dropped 8 bases, with 15 bases sitting between them. The CDR3 runs to 14 residues. CDR1 SGDLS and CDR2 YYNGEE come from the germline V gene. The DNA of the CDR3 is TGTGCCAGCAGCCCAGAACAGGGTTTTGGGGAGCTGTTTTTT. This codes for CASSPEQGFGELFF.

This chain links TRBV28 with TRBJ2-4, with 7 bases aligning to TRBD1. This CDR3 has 15 amino acids. With V trimmed by 5 bases and J by 4 bases, 8 bases remained unmatched. The V gene's germline CDR1 is MDHEN and CDR2 SYDVKM. In DNA form, the CDR3 reads TGTGCCAGCAGTCCCCCCGGGACAGCTAAAAACATTCAGTACTTC. Amino acid sequence: CASSPPGTAKNIQYF.

V is TRBV2 and J is TRBJ2-1; TRBD2 might be the D (6 bases). The V end was cut by 7 bases, the J end by 4 bases, with 11 bases between. The CDR3 loop spans 13 amino acids. The germline gives CDR1 SNHLY, CDR2 FYNNEI. CDR3 nucleotide sequence: TGTGCCAGCAATGTGGGGGGTTACAATGAGCAGTTCTTC. Amino acids: CASNVGGYNEQFF.

This clone showed up just once. The chain joins TRBV6-5 to TRBJ2-1; TRBD2 aligns across 12 bases. V lost 6 bases, J lost 7 bases, and 4 bases stayed unmatched. This CDR3 has 14 residues. Germline V lookup: CDR1 MNHEY, CDR2 SVGAGI. CDR3 nucleotides: TGTGCCAGCAGGCTAGCGGGAGGGGTAAATGAGCAGTTCTTC. The encoded protein is CASRLAGGVNEQFF.

This clone has only one observation. V and J are TRBV7-2 and TRBJ2-7, with D possibly TRBD2 on 5 matching bases. This CDR3 is 15 amino acids long. Germline V gene data show CDR1 as SGHTA and CDR2 as FQGNSA. The ends were cut back, 1 base at V and 2 bases at J, with 12 bases in the middle. The CDR3 loop reads CASSLDNPGTYEQYF. The CDR3 DNA is TGTGCCAGCAGCTTAGATAATCCGGGAACCTACGAGCAGTACTTC.

The rearrangement uses TRBV7-9 and TRBJ1-1; D unclear. Germline-derived CDR1 and CDR2 are SEHNR and FQNEAQ (reference sequence). V was cut by 0 bases and J by 7 bases, with 6 bases left in between. The CDR3 length is 12 residues. CDR3 in amino acids: CASSLARSEAFF. CDR3 coding DNA: TGTGCCAGCAGCTTAGCGCGGAGTGAAGCTTTCTTT.

This rearrangement joins TRBV5-1 to TRBJ2-7, with D unclear. Germline lookup yields CDR1 SGHRS and CDR2 YFSETQ. V was cut by 0 bases and J by 2 bases, with 9 bases left in between. The CDR3 consists of 14 residues. The CDR3 region is CASSLEQYPYEQYF. CDR3 nucleotides: TGCGCCAGCAGCTTGGAACAGTACCCCTACGAGCAGTACTTC.

The chain carries TRBV27 and TRBJ1-2; 7 nucleotides align to TRBD1. The CDR3 length is 16 residues. Unmatched junction bases numbered 11, after V lost 0 bases and J lost 7 bases. Germline V gene data show CDR1 as MNHEY and CDR2 as SMNVEV (reference sequence). CDR3 nucleotide sequence: TGTGCCAGCAGTTTATCGATGGCAGGGGGAAGTCGTGGCTACACCTTC. Translation: CASSLSMAGGSRGYTF.

This sequence joins TRBV30 and TRBJ1-6; tentative D call: TRBD1 (5 bases). Per the germline V gene, CDR1 is GTSNPN and CDR2 is SVGIG (reference sequence). This CDR3 has 16 amino acids. V lost 0 bases and J lost 9, with 18 bases in between. CDR3 residues: CAWSVPGRGVVSPLHF. In DNA, the CDR3 is TGTGCCTGGAGTGTACCAGGGCGAGGAGTCGTTTCACCCCTCCACTTT.

CDR3 protein: CASSYEYEQYF. The CDR3 DNA sequence: TGTGCCAGCAGCTACGAGTACGAGCAGTACTTC. The V gene is TRBV3-1 (or the pseudogene TRBV3-2), the J gene TRBJ2-7; D gene ambiguous. This CDR3 region has 11 residues. The germline CDR1 and CDR2 sequences are LGHDT and YNNKEL (reference sequence). Trimming took 5 bases from V and 4 from J, leaving 6 bases between them.

Notes on this clone: Other DNA sequences in the same sample also yield this CDR3. The chain joins TRBV5-1 to TRBJ1-5, with 7 bases fitting TRBD1. This CDR3 spans 15 amino acids. The junction had 1 base not matched to a gene; V was cut back by 0 bases and J by 1 base. Germline V CDR1 and CDR2: SGHRS, YFSETQ. The CDR3 DNA reads TGCGCCAGCAGCTTGGAGGGGGCGAGCAATCAGCCCCAGCATTTT. Translating gives CASSLEGASNQPQHF.

The V and J genes are TRBV4-2 and TRBJ2-3; 14 bases match TRBD2. V lost 4 bases and J lost 3; bases outside the gene matches: 6. The CDR3 length is 17 residues. CDR1 LGHNA and CDR2 YNFKEQ come from the germline V gene. CDR3 protein: CASSRLAGGSKTDTQYF. The CDR3 DNA is TGTGCCAGCAGCCGACTAGCGGGAGGGAGTAAGACAGATACGCAGTATTTT.

The chain combines TRBV29-1 with TRBJ2-7, with TRBD2 as a possible D gene (5 bases). This CDR3 contains 12 residues. Germline V lookup: CDR1 SQVTM, CDR2 ANQGSEA. V lost 5 bases to trimming and J lost 5 bases, with 13 bases between them. CDR3 sequence: CSVLLGFDEQYF. CDR3 coding DNA: TGCAGCGTTCTACTAGGGTTCGACGAGCAGTACTTC.

This clone was found a few times. The chain couples TRBV10-3 to TRBJ2-1; 9 nucleotides agree with TRBD1. V shed 0 bases, J shed 8 bases, and the junction held 5 bases outside the gene matches. Germline CDR1 is ENHRY and CDR2 is SYGVKD. The CDR3 has 15 amino acids. CDR3 region: CAISESRGQGHEQFF. CDR3 coding DNA: TGTGCCATCAGTGAGTCAAGGGGACAGGGCCATGAGCAGTTCTTC.

The chain joins TRBV5-5 to TRBJ2-5, with D possibly being TRBD2 (5 bases). The CDR3 loop spans 15 amino acids. V was clipped by 0 bases and J by 5 bases, with 14 bases between them. CDR1 SGHKS and CDR2 YYEKEE come from the germline V gene (reference sequence). CDR3 amino acids: CASSLDPGMWETQYF. CDR3 in DNA: TGTGCCAGCAGCTTGGATCCGGGGATGTGGGAGACCCAGTACTTC.

CDR3 in DNA: TGTGCCAGCAGCCTGCAATTGCTAGCGGGTACTCAAACCTACGAGCAGTACTTC. It translates to CASSLQLLAGTQTYEQYF. V usage is TRBV7-2 and J usage is TRBJ2-7, with 8 bases matching TRBD2. Per germline, CDR1 SGHTA and CDR2 FQGNSA. V shed 5 bases and J 2 bases; nucleotides not matched to a gene: 17. The CDR3 extends over 18 amino acids.

The rearrangement joins TRBV6-5 to TRBJ1-5; TRBD1 matches 9 bases. V dropped 4 bases and J dropped 0; count of bases not matched to a gene: 4. In germline, CDR1 is MNHEY, CDR2 SVGAGI. The CDR3 spans 16 residues. The CDR3, as DNA: TGTGCCAGCAGTTTGGGACAGGGAGATAGCAATCAGCCCCAGCATTTT. It translates to CASSLGQGDSNQPQHF.

The rearrangement uses TRBV28 and TRBJ2-5; D remains unclear. The V end lost 3 bases, the J end lost 1 base, and 15 bases lay between the germline ends. The V gene's germline CDR1 is MDHEN and CDR2 SYDVKM. This CDR3 comprises 16 residues. The CDR3 is CASSFQIRPPQETQYF. The DNA of the CDR3 is TGTGCCAGCAGTTTCCAGATCCGCCCCCCCCAAGAGACCCAGTACTTC. Full variable domain (missing parts from reference TRBV28 and TRBJ2-5): DVKVTQSSRYLVKRTGEKVFLECVQDMDHENMFWYRQDPGLGLRLIYFSYDVKMKEKGDIPEGYSVSREKKERFSLILESASTNQTSMYLCASSFQIRPPQETQYFGPGTRLLVL.

This clone was seen more than once but under ten times. The rearrangement links TRBV15 to TRBJ1-5; TRBD1 agrees at 9 bases. Unmatched junction bases numbered 10, after V lost 1 base and J lost 3 bases. This CDR3 has 18 residues. CDR1 and CDR2 (germline): LNHNV, YYDKDF (reference sequence). The CDR3 region is CATSRVLKGQGNNQPQHF. The CDR3 DNA reads as TGTGCCACCAGCAGAGTCCTGAAGGGACAGGGCAACAATCAGCCCCAGCATTTT.

This chain connects TRBV18 to TRBJ2-7; the D gene is possibly TRBD1 (7 bases). This CDR3 region has 13 residues. V was cut by 6 bases and J by 3 bases, with 12 bases left in between. CDR1 KGHSH and CDR2 LQKENI come from the germline V gene. The CDR3 nucleotides read TGTGCCAGCTCGTCGCAGGGGGGCTACGAGCAGTACTTC. It translates to CASSSQGGYEQYF. Drawing the rest from reference TRBV18 and TRBJ2-7, the complete variable domain is NAGVMQNPRHLVRRRGQEARLRCSPMKGHSHVYWYRQLPEEGLKFMVYLQKENIIDESGMPKERFSAEFPKEGPSILRIQQVVRGDSAAYFCASSSQGGYEQYFGPGTRLTVT.

V gene TRBV28 combines with J gene TRBJ1-5; TRBD1 is a possible D gene (6 bases). This CDR3 is 18 amino acids long. Germline CDR1 MDHEN, CDR2 SYDVKM. V lost 2 bases to trimming and J lost 6 bases, with 23 bases between them. The CDR3 DNA reads TGTGCCAGCAGTTTAATTCAAAGCGGCAGGGGAAGGACTCAGCCCCAGCATTTT. Translation: CASSLIQSGRGRTQPQHF.

The chain links TRBV3-1 (or the pseudogene TRBV3-2) to TRBJ1-1; 9 nucleotides line up with TRBD1. The germline CDR1 and CDR2 sequences are LGHDT and YNNKEL (reference sequence). After removal of 8 bases from V and 5 bases from J, the junction contained 6 bases not matched to a gene. This CDR3 spans 13 amino acids. CDR3 sequence reads: CASAQGARTEAFF. The CDR3 DNA follows: TGTGCCAGCGCACAGGGGGCGAGAACTGAAGCTTTCTTT.

The V call is TRBV19, the J call TRBJ1-5, with 10 bases matching TRBD1. From germline, CDR1 is LNHDA and CDR2 SQIVND (reference sequence). The CDR3 covers 16 residues. Unmatched junction bases numbered 8, after V lost 6 bases and J lost 3 bases. For the CDR3, the DNA is TGTGCCAGTAGCCCGACAGGGGGCGCATACAATCAGCCCCAGCATTTT. Translated: CASSPTGGAYNQPQHF.

The rearrangement uses TRBV18 and TRBJ2-2; D is uncertain. From germline, CDR1 is KGHSH and CDR2 LQKENI. There are 13 residues in the CDR3. V lost 6 bases and J 3 bases, leaving 8 bases between the germline ends. The DNA of the CDR3 is TGTGCCAGCTCCACGATAGACACCGGGGAGCTGTTTTTT. Translating it yields CASSTIDTGELFF. Together with reference TRBV18 and TRBJ2-2, the CDR3 gives the full variable domain: NAGVMQNPRHLVRRRGQEARLRCSPMKGHSHVYWYRQLPEEGLKFMVYLQKENIIDESGMPKERFSAEFPKEGPSILRIQQVVRGDSAAYFCASSTIDTGELFFGEGSRLTVL.

The rearrangement uses TRBV20-1 and TRBJ1-2; D is ambiguous. Germline CDR1 reads DFQATT; CDR2 reads SNEGSKA (reference sequence). The ends were cut back, 3 bases at V and 0 bases at J, with 5 bases in the middle. The CDR3 length is 12 residues. CDR3 sequence reads: CSASPTNYGYTF. The CDR3 DNA is TGCAGTGCTAGTCCCACTAACTATGGCTACACCTTC.